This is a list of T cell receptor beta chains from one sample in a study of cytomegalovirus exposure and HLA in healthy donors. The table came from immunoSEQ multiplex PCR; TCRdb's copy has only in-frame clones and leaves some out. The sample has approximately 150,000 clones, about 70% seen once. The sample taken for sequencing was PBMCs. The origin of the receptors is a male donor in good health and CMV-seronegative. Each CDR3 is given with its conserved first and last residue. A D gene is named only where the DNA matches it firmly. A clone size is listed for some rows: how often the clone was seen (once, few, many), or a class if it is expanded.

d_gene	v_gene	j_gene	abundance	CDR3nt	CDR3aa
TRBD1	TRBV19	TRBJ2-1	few	TGTGCCAGTAGTCCCCCCTCGACAGGGGCGAATGAGCAGTTCTTC	CASSPPSTGANEQFF
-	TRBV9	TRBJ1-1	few	TGTGCCAGCAGCCAATCCTGGGGAGACACTGAAGCTTTCTTT	CASSQSWGDTEAFF
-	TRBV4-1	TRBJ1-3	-	TGCGCCAGCAGCCAAGTAATCGGGGTCTCTGGAAACACCATATATTTT	CASSQVIGVSGNTIYF
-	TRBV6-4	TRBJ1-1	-	TGTGCCAGCAGTGTCAGGGGAGACACTGAAGCTTTCTTT	CASSVRGDTEAFF
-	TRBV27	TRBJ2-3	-	TGTGCCAGCAGTTTTCGGGACTTGGATACGCAGTATTTT	CASSFRDLDTQYF
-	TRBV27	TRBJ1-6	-	TGTGCCAGCACCACCCGGGAGGGCCCTAATTCACCCCTCCACTTT	CASTTREGPNSPLHF
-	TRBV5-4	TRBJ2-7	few	TGTGCCAGCAGCCCGGCGACTGGTCGGGGTACCGAGCAGTACTTC	CASSPATGRGTEQYF
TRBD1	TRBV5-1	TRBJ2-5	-	TGCGCCAGCAGCTTCGACAGGGGGCAAGAGACCCAGTACTTC	CASSFDRGQETQYF
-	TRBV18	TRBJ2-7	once	TGTGCCAGCTCAGATACAGAATACGAGCAGTACTTC	CASSDTEYEQYF
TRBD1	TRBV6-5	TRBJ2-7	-	TGTGCCAGCAGTCTCACAGGGGGGATAACCTACGAGCAGTACTTC	CASSLTGGITYEQYF
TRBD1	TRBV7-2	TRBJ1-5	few	TGTGCCAGCAGCTTAGCGAGGGGGCTCTATCAGCCCCAGCATTTT	CASSLARGLYQPQHF
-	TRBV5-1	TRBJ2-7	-	TGCGCCAGCAGCTTGGGCAGGGTGGATGGCGAGCAGTACTTC	CASSLGRVDGEQYF
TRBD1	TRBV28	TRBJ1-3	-	TGTGCCAGCAGTTTCCCGACAGGGGGAAACACCATATATTTT	CASSFPTGGNTIYF